One sample yielded the 27 T cell receptor beta chains listed below, sequenced in a study of regulatory T cells in long-lasting Graves disease. Through Arm-PCR of CDR3 regions and iRepertoire HTBI primers, TCR beta libraries were built. TCRdb re-derived calls from the multiplex PCR reads in MiXCR, one entry per CDR3 protein. The table has 600,000 to 650,000 distinct CDR3 sequences, roughly 15% seen once. Documented time point: newly diagnosed GD, antithyroid drugs for less than 3 months. Following extraction of RNA from PBMCs, that RNA was used to make the TCR library. A further study also used this sample, focusing on T cells in Graves' hyperthyroidism and ophthalmopathy.

Source: peripheral blood mononuclear cells (PBMCs), taken at new diagnosis, from a patient treated with antithyroid drugs. Receptors originate from a woman aged 25 to 39 with Graves disease.

With regard to this clonotype: With a much larger clone just one base away, this may be a read error. The V and J genes are TRBV7-2 and TRBJ1-4; D might be TRBD1 (5 bases). This CDR3 region has 15 residues. The V and J ends lost 4 bases and 5 bases respectively, with 14 bases between them. CDR1 is SGHTA, CDR2 FQGNSA, per germline. CDR3 DNA sequence: TGTGCCAGCAGCTCCGGGACGGCGGGGAATGAAAAACTGTTTTTT. It encodes CASSSGTAGNEKLFF.

This clonotype appeared many times. The chain uses TRBV6-5 and TRBJ1-2; 7 bases are a match to TRBD1. CDR3 length: 15 amino acids. Germline loops: CDR1 MNHEY, CDR2 SVGAGI. After removal of 2 bases from V and 4 bases from J, the junction contained 7 bases not matched to a gene. The CDR3 nucleotides read TGTGCCAGCAGTTACGAACCGGACAGGATCTATGGCTACACCTTC. It specifies CASSYEPDRIYGYTF.

In this sample, this clonotype turned up many times. CDR3 amino acids: CASSLWREGRSLVQETQYF. In DNA form, the CDR3 reads TGTGCCAGCAGCTTATGGCGGGAGGGCCGCTCCCTAGTACAAGAGACCCAGTACTTC. J is TRBJ2-5 and V is TRBV11-2, with 9 bases identical to TRBD2. Germline V gene sequence: CDR1 SGHAT, CDR2 FQNNGV. V shed 2 bases and J 2 bases; nucleotides not matched to a gene: 15. The CDR3 totals 19 residues. Looking up the rest from reference TRBV11-2 and TRBJ2-5 gives the full variable domain: EAGVAQSPRYKIIEKRQSVAFWCNPISGHATLYWYQQILGQGPKLLIQFQNNGVVDDSQLPKDRFSAERLKGVDSTLKIQPAKLEDSAVYLCASSLWREGRSLVQETQYFGPGTRLLVL.

On this clonotype: This may be a read error, as it is one base from a much larger clone. In this CDR3 the conserved last residue, phenylalanine or tryptophan, is missing, so a read error is likely. The chain joins TRBV28 to TRBJ2-6; either TRBD1 or TRBD2 may fit D (5 bases each). V shed 3 bases and J shed 0 bases, with 21 bases lying between them. Germline V gives CDR1 MDHEN, CDR2 SYDVKM. The CDR3 extends over 20 amino acids. This CDR3 reads CASSFSLPRGKTSGANVLTL. CDR3 in DNA: TGTGCCAGCAGTTTTAGCCTCCCACGGGGCAAGACCTCTGGGGCCAACGTCCTGACTCTC.

This clonotype was found many times. The V gene is TRBV28, the J gene TRBJ2-5; D may be TRBD1 (5 bases). This CDR3 comprises 15 residues. Germline V CDR1 and CDR2: MDHEN, SYDVKM. Trimming shortened V by 6 bases and J by 4 bases, and 18 bases separated the two germline ends. Here the CDR3 reads CASSLLGLATETQYF. In DNA, the CDR3 is TGTGCCAGCAGCCTTCTGGGGCTCGCCACAGAGACCCAGTACTTC.

This clonotype was counted between two and nine times. The chain joins TRBV20-1 to TRBJ2-2; D remains ambiguous. The CDR3 is 14 amino acids. The V end was cut by 3 bases, the J end by 2 bases, with 10 bases between. CDR1 is DFQATT and CDR2 is SNEGSKA in the germline V gene (reference sequence). DNA of the CDR3: TGCAGTGCTAGGGGCTTCCAAAACACCGGGGAGCTGTTTTTT. This translates into CSARGFQNTGELFF.

V and J are TRBV11-2 and TRBJ2-5; D is possibly TRBD1 (5 bases). V shed 3 bases and J shed 4 bases, with 18 bases lying between them. From germline, CDR1 is SGHAT and CDR2 FQNNGV. This CDR3 comprises 16 residues. CDR3 nucleotides: TGTGCCAGCAGCTTCGCTAACAGGAACTTCGCAGAGACCCAGTACTTC. Residues: CASSFANRNFAETQYF. The whole variable domain, remainder taken from reference TRBV11-2 and TRBJ2-5, is EAGVAQSPRYKIIEKRQSVAFWCNPISGHATLYWYQQILGQGPKLLIQFQNNGVVDDSQLPKDRFSAERLKGVDSTLKIQPAKLEDSAVYLCASSFANRNFAETQYFGPGTRLLVL.

Many counts were recorded for this clonotype. DNA of the CDR3: TGTGCCAGCACCCAAAGAGATACGCAGTATTTT. Its translation: CASTQRDTQYF. The V gene is TRBV12-3 or TRBV12-4, the J gene TRBJ2-3; no reliable D call. The CDR3 totals 11 residues. V lost 7 bases and J 5 bases, leaving 7 bases between the germline ends.

The chain employs TRBV9 and TRBJ2-2; D may match TRBD1 or TRBD2 (5 bases each). The CDR3 length is 15 residues. Germline V gives CDR1 SGDLS, CDR2 YYNGEE. Trimming pared 5 bases from V and 6 bases from J, leaving 17 bases between. CDR3 nucleotides: TGTGCCAGCAGGCGAGCAGGGAGTGAGGCCGGGGAGCTGTTTTTT. Translation: CASRRAGSEAGELFF.

This rearrangement joins TRBV18 to TRBJ1-3, with D perhaps matching TRBD1 (5 bases). CDR3 length: 15 residues. The germline CDR1 and CDR2 sequences are KGHSH and LQKENI. With 2 bases removed from V and 0 bases from J, the gap between germline ends came to 8 bases. CDR3 sequence: CASSPSGRSGNTIYF. The DNA of the CDR3 is TGTGCCAGCTCACCATCGGGACGCTCTGGAAACACCATATATTTT.

This clonotype was seen ten or more times. This chain links TRBV2 with TRBJ1-1; D call uncertain. V lost 5 bases, J lost 0 bases, and 16 bases lay in between. CDR3 length: 16 residues. Germline CDR1 SNHLY, CDR2 FYNNEI. Here the CDR3 DNA reads TGTGCCAGCAGTTTAATCCGTACCCCCGTGAACACTGAAGCTTTCTTT. Translation: CASSLIRTPVNTEAFF.

There are many counts of this clonotype. The CDR3 loop reads CASSGHTGVRQRAFF. Written as DNA, the CDR3 is TGTGCCAGCAGTGGACATACCGGGGTCCGCCAGCGAGCTTTCTTT. The genes are TRBV28 and TRBJ1-1; D may be TRBD1 (5 bases). The CDR3 totals 15 residues. V gave up 5 bases and J gave up 10 bases, with 23 bases separating them. Germline CDR1 reads MDHEN; CDR2 reads SYDVKM.

The V and J genes are TRBV28 and TRBJ1-1; no definite D call. CDR3 length: 14 residues. Germline V gene data show CDR1 as MDHEN and CDR2 as SYDVKM. V dropped 8 bases and J dropped 5 bases, with 18 bases sitting between them. DNA for the CDR3: TGTGCCAGCGGACCTAACGCACTCGGGACTGAAGCTTTCTTT. This codes for CASGPNALGTEAFF.

This clonotype was detected a few times. The chain uses TRBV2 and TRBJ2-7; TRBD2 is a possible D gene (5 bases). Germline V gene sequence: CDR1 SNHLY, CDR2 FYNNEI. V dropped 8 bases and J dropped 0 bases, with 11 bases sitting between them. The CDR3 consists of 13 residues. The CDR3 protein is CASSMDFSYEQYF. CDR3 nucleotides: TGTGCCAGCTCGATGGACTTCTCCTACGAGCAGTACTTC.

This clonotype was seen ten or more times. The rearrangement links TRBV6-1 to TRBJ2-7; D remains ambiguous. This CDR3 spans 13 amino acids. V was pared by 5 bases and J by 6 bases, with 14 bases between. CDR1 is MNHNS and CDR2 is SASEGT in the germline V gene. The CDR3: CASSHVRSGEQYF. DNA for the CDR3: TGTGCCAGCAGTCACGTACGGTCCGGCGAGCAGTACTTC.

This clonotype was counted between two and nine times. CDR3 in DNA: TGTGCCAGCAGACTATCGTCCGGCGGCTTGGGCTACACCTTC. It codes for CASRLSSGGLGYTF. This sequence joins TRBV5-5 and TRBJ1-2; D call uncertain. CDR3 length equals 14 residues. Germline-derived CDR1 and CDR2 are SGHKS and YYEKEE (reference sequence). V lost 5 bases, J lost 8 bases, and 19 bases lay in between.

The chain joins TRBV19 to TRBJ2-3, with D unclear. Germline lookup yields CDR1 LNHDA and CDR2 SQIVND (reference sequence). The CDR3 totals 14 residues. Trimming left V 4 bases short and J 5 bases short, with 13 bases between. CDR3 sequence (DNA): TGTGCCAGTAGTAAAGGAACAGTCCAAGATACGCAGTATTTT. This translates into CASSKGTVQDTQYF. The whole variable domain, filled in from reference TRBV19 and TRBJ2-3, reads DGGITQSPKYLFRKEGQNVTLSCEQNLNHDAMYWYRQDPGQGLRLIYYSQIVNDFQKGDIAEGYSVSREKKESFPLTVTSAQKNPTAFYLCASSKGTVQDTQYFGPGTRLTVL.

This clonotype was recorded at least ten times. The chain's CDR3 is CATHRVGGNTEAFF. DNA of the CDR3: TGTGCCACCCACAGGGTTGGGGGGAACACTGAAGCTTTCTTT. This chain uses TRBV27 with TRBJ1-1, with a weak D call TRBD1 (6 bases). The CDR3 totals 14 residues. The V end lost 10 bases, the J end lost 1 base, and 16 bases lay between the germline ends. Germline V gene sequence: CDR1 MNHEY, CDR2 SMNVEV (reference sequence).

This clonotype has ten or more counts. This chain uses TRBV2 with TRBJ2-3, with D perhaps TRBD1 or TRBD2 (5 bases each). This CDR3 comprises 13 residues. CDR1 and CDR2 from the germline V gene are SNHLY and FYNNEI. Trimming stripped 7 bases from V and 2 bases from J, with 10 bases between. CDR3 loop: CASKGTFTDTQYF. The CDR3 region has the DNA TGTGCCAGCAAAGGGACCTTCACAGATACGCAGTATTTT.

V is TRBV28 and J is TRBJ2-3, with TRBD2 identical over 13 bases. V trimming: 4 bases; J trimming: 5 bases; junction bases outside the gene matches: 6. The CDR3 totals 16 residues. Germline lookup yields CDR1 MDHEN and CDR2 SYDVKM. The chain's CDR3 is CASSSGTSGTLDTQYF. The CDR3 region has the DNA TGTGCCAGCAGTTCGGGGACTAGCGGGACGTTAGATACGCAGTATTTT.

This clonotype was seen many times. The genes are TRBV2 and TRBJ2-7; 12 positions match TRBD2. Trimming removed 10 bases from V and 6 bases from J; junction bases left unmatched: 7. In germline, CDR1 is SNHLY, CDR2 FYNNEI. The length of the CDR3 is 13 residues. This CDR3 is CATRTSGNGEQYF. CDR3 sequence (DNA): TGTGCCACCCGGACTAGCGGGAATGGCGAGCAGTACTTC. The full variable domain, its missing parts supplied by reference TRBV2 and TRBJ2-7, is EPEVTQTPSHQVTQMGQEVILRCVPISNHLYFYWYRQILGQKVEFLVSFYNNEISEKSEIFDDQFSVERPDGSNFTLKIRSTKLEDSAMYFCATRTSGNGEQYFGPGTRLTVT.

This chain links TRBV18 with TRBJ2-1; 8 nucleotides agree with TRBD2. CDR1 and CDR2 from the germline V gene are KGHSH and LQKENI. The V gene end was trimmed by 4 bases and the J gene end by 4 bases; junction bases not matched to a gene: 6. The CDR3 totals 15 residues. The CDR3 loop is CASSLITSGYNEQFF. The DNA for the CDR3 is TGTGCCAGCTCACTCATAACTAGCGGTTACAATGAGCAGTTCTTC.

The V call is TRBV10-2, the J call TRBJ1-1; D unresolved. V shed 6 bases and J shed 0 bases, with 5 bases lying between them. This CDR3 comprises 12 residues. The germline CDR1 and CDR2 sequences are WSHSY and SAAADI. Here the CDR3 DNA reads TGCGCCAGCAGGGATCTGAACACTGAAGCTTTCTTT. Amino acids: CASRDLNTEAFF.

This rearrangement joins TRBV3-1 to TRBJ2-3; 9 bases line up with TRBD1. The CDR3 sequence is 16 residues long. Germline V gene data show CDR1 as LGHDT and CDR2 as YNNKEL (reference sequence). The ends lost 0 bases at V and 3 bases at J; junction bases unmatched: 4. For the CDR3, the DNA is TGTGCCAGCAGCCAAGATTACAGGGGGCGGACAGATACGCAGTATTTT. Translating it yields CASSQDYRGRTDTQYF.

This chain joins TRBV6-1 and TRBJ1-2; D remains ambiguous. The germline gives CDR1 MNHNS, CDR2 SASEGT. The CDR3 is made up of 12 amino acids. Deletions cut 9 bases from V and 8 bases from J, with 16 bases between. The CDR3 DNA reads as TGTGCCAGTCGAACCCAAGGGTTCGGCTACACCTTC. Its protein is CASRTQGFGYTF.

The gene calls are TRBV30 and TRBJ1-3; a weak D match, TRBD1 (6 bases). Per germline, CDR1 GTSNPN and CDR2 SVGIG (reference sequence). Trimming removed 5 bases from V and 4 bases from J, with 12 bases in between. The CDR3 contains 13 residues. CDR3 DNA: TGTGCCTGGCACAGGGTGTCCGGAAACACCATATATTTT. Translation: CAWHRVSGNTIYF.

This sequence joins TRBV7-9 and TRBJ1-2; unclear D gene. The CDR3 sequence is 15 residues long. Germline V gene sequence: CDR1 SEHNR, CDR2 FQNEAQ (reference sequence). V dropped 6 bases and J dropped 0 bases, with 14 bases sitting between them. The CDR3 here is CASSFTARANYGYTF. For the CDR3, the DNA is TGTGCCAGCAGTTTCACTGCGAGGGCTAACTATGGCTACACCTTC.